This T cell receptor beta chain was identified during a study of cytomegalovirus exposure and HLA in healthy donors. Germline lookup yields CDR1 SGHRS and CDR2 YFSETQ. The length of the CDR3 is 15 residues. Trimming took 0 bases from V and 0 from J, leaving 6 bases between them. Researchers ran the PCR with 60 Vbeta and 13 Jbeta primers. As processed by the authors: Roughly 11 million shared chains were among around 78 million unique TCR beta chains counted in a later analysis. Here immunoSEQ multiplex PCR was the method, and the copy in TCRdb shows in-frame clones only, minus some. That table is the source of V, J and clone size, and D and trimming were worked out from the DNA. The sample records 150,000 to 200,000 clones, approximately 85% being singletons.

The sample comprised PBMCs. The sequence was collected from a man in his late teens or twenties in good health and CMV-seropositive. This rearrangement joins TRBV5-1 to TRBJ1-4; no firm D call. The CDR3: CASSLEAATNEKLFF. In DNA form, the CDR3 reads TGCGCCAGCAGCTTGGAAGCCGCAACTAATGAAAAACTGTTTTTT.